This T cell receptor beta chain derives from a study of blood T cell repertoires in COVID-19. This CDR3 is 16 amino acids long. Per the germline V gene, CDR1 is SGDLS and CDR2 is YYNGEE. With V trimmed by 2 bases and J by 1 base, 6 bases remained unmatched. TCRdb's copy holds only in-frame clones and misses some; the assay was immunoSEQ multiplex PCR. The table lists over 150,000 clones, 80% of them singletons. Participants came from about two dozen US areas, aged about 18 to 89 years. Donors were grouped by their self-reported clinical history. Cohort 3 donors counted as recovered after two negative PCRs, clearance, or resolved symptoms.

The chain combines TRBV9 with TRBJ2-7, with TRBD2 matching over 10 bases. Sequencing was performed on PBMCs or T cells enriched from blood (not recorded which). This TCR was sampled from a woman aged 55-69 years who had recovered from COVID-19. Here the CDR3 DNA reads TGTGCCAGCAGCGTCTCGAGCGGGGGGGATTCCTACGAGCAGTACTTC. Translation: CASSVSSGGDSYEQYF.